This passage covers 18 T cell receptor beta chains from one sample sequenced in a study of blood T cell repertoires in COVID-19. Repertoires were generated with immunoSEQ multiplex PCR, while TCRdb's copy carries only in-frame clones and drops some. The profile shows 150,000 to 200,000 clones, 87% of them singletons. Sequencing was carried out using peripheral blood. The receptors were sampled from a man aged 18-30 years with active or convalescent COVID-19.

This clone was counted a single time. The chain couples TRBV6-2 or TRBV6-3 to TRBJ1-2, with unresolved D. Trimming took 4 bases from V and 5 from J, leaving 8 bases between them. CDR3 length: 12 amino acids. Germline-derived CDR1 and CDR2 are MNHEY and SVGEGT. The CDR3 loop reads CASSSQNYGYTF. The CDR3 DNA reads TGTGCCAGCAGTTCCCAGAATTATGGCTACACCTTC.

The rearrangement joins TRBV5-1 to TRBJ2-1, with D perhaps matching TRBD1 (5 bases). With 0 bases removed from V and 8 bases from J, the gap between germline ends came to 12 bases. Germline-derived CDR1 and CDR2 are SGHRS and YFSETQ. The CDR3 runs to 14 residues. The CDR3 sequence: CASSLAAGMDEQFF. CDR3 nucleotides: TGCGCCAGCAGCTTGGCGGCAGGGATGGATGAGCAGTTCTTC.

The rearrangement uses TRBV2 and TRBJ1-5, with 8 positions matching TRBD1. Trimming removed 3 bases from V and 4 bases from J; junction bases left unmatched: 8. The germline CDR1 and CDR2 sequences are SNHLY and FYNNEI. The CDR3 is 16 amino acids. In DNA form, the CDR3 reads TGTGCCAGCAGTGATGTGGACAGGGAAATGAATCAGCCCCAGCATTTT. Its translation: CASSDVDREMNQPQHF. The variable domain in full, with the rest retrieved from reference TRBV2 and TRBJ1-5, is EPEVTQTPSHQVTQMGQEVILRCVPISNHLYFYWYRQILGQKVEFLVSFYNNEISEKSEIFDDQFSVERPDGSNFTLKIRSTKLEDSAMYFCASSDVDREMNQPQHFGDGTRLSIL.

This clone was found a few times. The CDR3 reads CASSSSPGQGEDTQYF. The CDR3, as DNA: TGTGCCAGCAGTTCCTCCCCGGGACAGGGTGAAGATACGCAGTATTTT. V gene TRBV6-5 combines with J gene TRBJ2-3; the match to TRBD1 covers 9 bases. The V segment lost 4 bases and the J segment 5 bases; nucleotides outside the gene matches: 10. This CDR3 is built from 16 residues. The germline V gene has CDR1 MNHEY and CDR2 SVGAGI.

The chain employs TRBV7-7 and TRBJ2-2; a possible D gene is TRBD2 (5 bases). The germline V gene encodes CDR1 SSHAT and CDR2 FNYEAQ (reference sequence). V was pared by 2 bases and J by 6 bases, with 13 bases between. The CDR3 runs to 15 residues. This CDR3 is CASSLISERSGELFF. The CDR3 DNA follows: TGTGCCAGCAGCTTAATTAGCGAGCGGTCCGGGGAGCTGTTTTTT.

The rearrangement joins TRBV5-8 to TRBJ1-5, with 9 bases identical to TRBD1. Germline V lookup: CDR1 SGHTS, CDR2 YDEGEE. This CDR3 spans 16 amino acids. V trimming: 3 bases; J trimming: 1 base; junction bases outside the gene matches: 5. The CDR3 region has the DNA TGTGCCAGCAGCTCGGGGACAGGGAGGAGCAATCAGCCCCAGCATTTT. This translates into CASSSGTGRSNQPQHF.

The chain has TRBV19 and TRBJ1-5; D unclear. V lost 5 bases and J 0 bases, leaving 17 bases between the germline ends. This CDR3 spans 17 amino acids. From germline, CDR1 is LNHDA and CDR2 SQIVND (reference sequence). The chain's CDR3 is CASSPIGKTVSNQPQHF. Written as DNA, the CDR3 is TGTGCCAGTAGTCCAATCGGGAAGACCGTTAGCAATCAGCCCCAGCATTTT.

The CDR3 nucleotides read TGTGCCAGCAGCCGACAGGTATGGGAGCCCCAGCATTTT. This encodes CASSRQVWEPQHF. The chain is built from TRBV28 and TRBJ1-5; a weak D match, TRBD1 (6 bases). CDR1 MDHEN and CDR2 SYDVKM come from the germline V gene. The CDR3 runs to 13 residues. V lost 6 bases and J 8 bases, leaving 14 bases between the germline ends.

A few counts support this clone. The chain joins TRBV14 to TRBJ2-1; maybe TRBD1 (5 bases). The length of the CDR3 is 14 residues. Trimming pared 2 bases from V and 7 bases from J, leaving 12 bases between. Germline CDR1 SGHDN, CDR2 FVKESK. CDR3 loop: CASSQIQGRNEQFF. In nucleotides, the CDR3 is TGTGCCAGCAGCCAAATCCAGGGTCGGAATGAGCAGTTCTTC.

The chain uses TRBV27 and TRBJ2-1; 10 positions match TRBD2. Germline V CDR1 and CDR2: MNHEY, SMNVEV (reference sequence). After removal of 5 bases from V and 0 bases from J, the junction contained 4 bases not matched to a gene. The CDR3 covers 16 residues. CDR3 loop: CASSTTSGDSYNEQFF. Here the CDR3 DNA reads TGTGCCAGCAGTACCACTAGCGGGGACTCCTACAATGAGCAGTTCTTC.

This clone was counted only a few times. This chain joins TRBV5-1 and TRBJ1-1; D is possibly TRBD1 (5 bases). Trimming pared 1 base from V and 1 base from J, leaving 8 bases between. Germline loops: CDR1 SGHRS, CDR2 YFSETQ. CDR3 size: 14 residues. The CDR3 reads CASSLQGPNTEAFF. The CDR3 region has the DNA TGCGCCAGCAGCTTGCAGGGTCCGAACACTGAAGCTTTCTTT.

CDR3 in amino acids: CASSLAKQGATEAFF. The CDR3 DNA is TGTGCCAGCAGCTTGGCCAAACAGGGGGCCACTGAAGCTTTCTTT. This chain uses TRBV5-4 with TRBJ1-1, with 9 bases identical to TRBD1. The CDR3 is 15 residues long. CDR1 and CDR2 from the germline V gene are SGHNT and YYREEE (reference sequence). The junction had 4 bases not matched to a gene; V was cut back by 0 bases and J by 4 bases.

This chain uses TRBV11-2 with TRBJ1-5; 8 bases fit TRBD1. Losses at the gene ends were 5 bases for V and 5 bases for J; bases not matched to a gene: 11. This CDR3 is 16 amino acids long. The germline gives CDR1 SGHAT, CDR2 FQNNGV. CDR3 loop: CASSHGQGGEDQPQHF. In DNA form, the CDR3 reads TGTGCCAGCAGCCACGGACAGGGAGGTGAGGATCAGCCCCAGCATTTT. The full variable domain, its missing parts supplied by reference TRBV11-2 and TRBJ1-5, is EAGVAQSPRYKIIEKRQSVAFWCNPISGHATLYWYQQILGQGPKLLIQFQNNGVVDDSQLPKDRFSAERLKGVDSTLKIQPAKLEDSAVYLCASSHGQGGEDQPQHFGDGTRLSIL.

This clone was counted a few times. The CDR3 region is CASSLPTEMNTEAFF. CDR3 sequence (DNA): TGCGCCAGCAGCTTGCCGACAGAGATGAACACTGAAGCTTTCTTT. The chain joins TRBV5-1 to TRBJ1-1; maybe TRBD1 (5 bases). Trimming took 1 base from V and 0 from J, leaving 10 bases between them. Germline-derived CDR1 and CDR2 are SGHRS and YFSETQ. The CDR3 has 15 residues.

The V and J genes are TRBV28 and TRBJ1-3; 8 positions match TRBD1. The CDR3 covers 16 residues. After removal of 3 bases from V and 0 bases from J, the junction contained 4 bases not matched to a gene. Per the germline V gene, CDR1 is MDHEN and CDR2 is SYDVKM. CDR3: CASSLATGVSGNTIYF. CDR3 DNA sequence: TGTGCCAGCAGTTTGGCGACAGGGGTCTCTGGAAACACCATATATTTT.

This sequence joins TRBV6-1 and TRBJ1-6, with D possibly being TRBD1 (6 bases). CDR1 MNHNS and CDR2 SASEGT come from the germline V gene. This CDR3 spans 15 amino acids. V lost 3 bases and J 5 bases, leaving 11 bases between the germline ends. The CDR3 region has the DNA TGTGCCAGCAGTGATTGGACAGAAAATAATTCACCCCTCCACTTT. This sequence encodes CASSDWTENNSPLHF.

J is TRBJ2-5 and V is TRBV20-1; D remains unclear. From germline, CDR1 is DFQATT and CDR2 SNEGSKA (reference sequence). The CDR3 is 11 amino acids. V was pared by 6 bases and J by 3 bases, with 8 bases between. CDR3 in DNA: TGCAGTGCCCAGATCAAAGAGACCCAGTACTTC. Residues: CSAQIKETQYF.

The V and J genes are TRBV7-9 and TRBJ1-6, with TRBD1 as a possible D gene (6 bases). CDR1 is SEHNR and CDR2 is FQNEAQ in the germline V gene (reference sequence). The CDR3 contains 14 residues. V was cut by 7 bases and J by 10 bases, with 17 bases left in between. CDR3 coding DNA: TGTGCCAGCACCAGCGGTACAGGGAGATCACCCCTCCACTTT. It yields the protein CASTSGTGRSPLHF.